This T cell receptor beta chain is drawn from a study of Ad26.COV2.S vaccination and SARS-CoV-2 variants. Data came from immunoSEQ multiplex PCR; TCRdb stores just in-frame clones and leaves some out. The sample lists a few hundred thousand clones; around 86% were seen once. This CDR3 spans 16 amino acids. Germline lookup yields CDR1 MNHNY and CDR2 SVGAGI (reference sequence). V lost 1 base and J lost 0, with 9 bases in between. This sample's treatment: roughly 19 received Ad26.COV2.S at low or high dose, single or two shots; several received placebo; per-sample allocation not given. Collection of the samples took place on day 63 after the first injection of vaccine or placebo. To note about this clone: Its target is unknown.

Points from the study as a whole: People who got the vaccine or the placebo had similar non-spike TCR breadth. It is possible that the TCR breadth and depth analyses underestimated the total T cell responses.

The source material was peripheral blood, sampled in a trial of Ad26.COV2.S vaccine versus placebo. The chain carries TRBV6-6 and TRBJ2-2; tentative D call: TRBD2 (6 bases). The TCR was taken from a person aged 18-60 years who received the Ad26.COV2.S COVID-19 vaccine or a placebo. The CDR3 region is CASSYLGLPNTGELFF. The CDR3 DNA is TGTGCCAGCAGTTACTTGGGACTGCCGAACACCGGGGAGCTGTTTTTT.